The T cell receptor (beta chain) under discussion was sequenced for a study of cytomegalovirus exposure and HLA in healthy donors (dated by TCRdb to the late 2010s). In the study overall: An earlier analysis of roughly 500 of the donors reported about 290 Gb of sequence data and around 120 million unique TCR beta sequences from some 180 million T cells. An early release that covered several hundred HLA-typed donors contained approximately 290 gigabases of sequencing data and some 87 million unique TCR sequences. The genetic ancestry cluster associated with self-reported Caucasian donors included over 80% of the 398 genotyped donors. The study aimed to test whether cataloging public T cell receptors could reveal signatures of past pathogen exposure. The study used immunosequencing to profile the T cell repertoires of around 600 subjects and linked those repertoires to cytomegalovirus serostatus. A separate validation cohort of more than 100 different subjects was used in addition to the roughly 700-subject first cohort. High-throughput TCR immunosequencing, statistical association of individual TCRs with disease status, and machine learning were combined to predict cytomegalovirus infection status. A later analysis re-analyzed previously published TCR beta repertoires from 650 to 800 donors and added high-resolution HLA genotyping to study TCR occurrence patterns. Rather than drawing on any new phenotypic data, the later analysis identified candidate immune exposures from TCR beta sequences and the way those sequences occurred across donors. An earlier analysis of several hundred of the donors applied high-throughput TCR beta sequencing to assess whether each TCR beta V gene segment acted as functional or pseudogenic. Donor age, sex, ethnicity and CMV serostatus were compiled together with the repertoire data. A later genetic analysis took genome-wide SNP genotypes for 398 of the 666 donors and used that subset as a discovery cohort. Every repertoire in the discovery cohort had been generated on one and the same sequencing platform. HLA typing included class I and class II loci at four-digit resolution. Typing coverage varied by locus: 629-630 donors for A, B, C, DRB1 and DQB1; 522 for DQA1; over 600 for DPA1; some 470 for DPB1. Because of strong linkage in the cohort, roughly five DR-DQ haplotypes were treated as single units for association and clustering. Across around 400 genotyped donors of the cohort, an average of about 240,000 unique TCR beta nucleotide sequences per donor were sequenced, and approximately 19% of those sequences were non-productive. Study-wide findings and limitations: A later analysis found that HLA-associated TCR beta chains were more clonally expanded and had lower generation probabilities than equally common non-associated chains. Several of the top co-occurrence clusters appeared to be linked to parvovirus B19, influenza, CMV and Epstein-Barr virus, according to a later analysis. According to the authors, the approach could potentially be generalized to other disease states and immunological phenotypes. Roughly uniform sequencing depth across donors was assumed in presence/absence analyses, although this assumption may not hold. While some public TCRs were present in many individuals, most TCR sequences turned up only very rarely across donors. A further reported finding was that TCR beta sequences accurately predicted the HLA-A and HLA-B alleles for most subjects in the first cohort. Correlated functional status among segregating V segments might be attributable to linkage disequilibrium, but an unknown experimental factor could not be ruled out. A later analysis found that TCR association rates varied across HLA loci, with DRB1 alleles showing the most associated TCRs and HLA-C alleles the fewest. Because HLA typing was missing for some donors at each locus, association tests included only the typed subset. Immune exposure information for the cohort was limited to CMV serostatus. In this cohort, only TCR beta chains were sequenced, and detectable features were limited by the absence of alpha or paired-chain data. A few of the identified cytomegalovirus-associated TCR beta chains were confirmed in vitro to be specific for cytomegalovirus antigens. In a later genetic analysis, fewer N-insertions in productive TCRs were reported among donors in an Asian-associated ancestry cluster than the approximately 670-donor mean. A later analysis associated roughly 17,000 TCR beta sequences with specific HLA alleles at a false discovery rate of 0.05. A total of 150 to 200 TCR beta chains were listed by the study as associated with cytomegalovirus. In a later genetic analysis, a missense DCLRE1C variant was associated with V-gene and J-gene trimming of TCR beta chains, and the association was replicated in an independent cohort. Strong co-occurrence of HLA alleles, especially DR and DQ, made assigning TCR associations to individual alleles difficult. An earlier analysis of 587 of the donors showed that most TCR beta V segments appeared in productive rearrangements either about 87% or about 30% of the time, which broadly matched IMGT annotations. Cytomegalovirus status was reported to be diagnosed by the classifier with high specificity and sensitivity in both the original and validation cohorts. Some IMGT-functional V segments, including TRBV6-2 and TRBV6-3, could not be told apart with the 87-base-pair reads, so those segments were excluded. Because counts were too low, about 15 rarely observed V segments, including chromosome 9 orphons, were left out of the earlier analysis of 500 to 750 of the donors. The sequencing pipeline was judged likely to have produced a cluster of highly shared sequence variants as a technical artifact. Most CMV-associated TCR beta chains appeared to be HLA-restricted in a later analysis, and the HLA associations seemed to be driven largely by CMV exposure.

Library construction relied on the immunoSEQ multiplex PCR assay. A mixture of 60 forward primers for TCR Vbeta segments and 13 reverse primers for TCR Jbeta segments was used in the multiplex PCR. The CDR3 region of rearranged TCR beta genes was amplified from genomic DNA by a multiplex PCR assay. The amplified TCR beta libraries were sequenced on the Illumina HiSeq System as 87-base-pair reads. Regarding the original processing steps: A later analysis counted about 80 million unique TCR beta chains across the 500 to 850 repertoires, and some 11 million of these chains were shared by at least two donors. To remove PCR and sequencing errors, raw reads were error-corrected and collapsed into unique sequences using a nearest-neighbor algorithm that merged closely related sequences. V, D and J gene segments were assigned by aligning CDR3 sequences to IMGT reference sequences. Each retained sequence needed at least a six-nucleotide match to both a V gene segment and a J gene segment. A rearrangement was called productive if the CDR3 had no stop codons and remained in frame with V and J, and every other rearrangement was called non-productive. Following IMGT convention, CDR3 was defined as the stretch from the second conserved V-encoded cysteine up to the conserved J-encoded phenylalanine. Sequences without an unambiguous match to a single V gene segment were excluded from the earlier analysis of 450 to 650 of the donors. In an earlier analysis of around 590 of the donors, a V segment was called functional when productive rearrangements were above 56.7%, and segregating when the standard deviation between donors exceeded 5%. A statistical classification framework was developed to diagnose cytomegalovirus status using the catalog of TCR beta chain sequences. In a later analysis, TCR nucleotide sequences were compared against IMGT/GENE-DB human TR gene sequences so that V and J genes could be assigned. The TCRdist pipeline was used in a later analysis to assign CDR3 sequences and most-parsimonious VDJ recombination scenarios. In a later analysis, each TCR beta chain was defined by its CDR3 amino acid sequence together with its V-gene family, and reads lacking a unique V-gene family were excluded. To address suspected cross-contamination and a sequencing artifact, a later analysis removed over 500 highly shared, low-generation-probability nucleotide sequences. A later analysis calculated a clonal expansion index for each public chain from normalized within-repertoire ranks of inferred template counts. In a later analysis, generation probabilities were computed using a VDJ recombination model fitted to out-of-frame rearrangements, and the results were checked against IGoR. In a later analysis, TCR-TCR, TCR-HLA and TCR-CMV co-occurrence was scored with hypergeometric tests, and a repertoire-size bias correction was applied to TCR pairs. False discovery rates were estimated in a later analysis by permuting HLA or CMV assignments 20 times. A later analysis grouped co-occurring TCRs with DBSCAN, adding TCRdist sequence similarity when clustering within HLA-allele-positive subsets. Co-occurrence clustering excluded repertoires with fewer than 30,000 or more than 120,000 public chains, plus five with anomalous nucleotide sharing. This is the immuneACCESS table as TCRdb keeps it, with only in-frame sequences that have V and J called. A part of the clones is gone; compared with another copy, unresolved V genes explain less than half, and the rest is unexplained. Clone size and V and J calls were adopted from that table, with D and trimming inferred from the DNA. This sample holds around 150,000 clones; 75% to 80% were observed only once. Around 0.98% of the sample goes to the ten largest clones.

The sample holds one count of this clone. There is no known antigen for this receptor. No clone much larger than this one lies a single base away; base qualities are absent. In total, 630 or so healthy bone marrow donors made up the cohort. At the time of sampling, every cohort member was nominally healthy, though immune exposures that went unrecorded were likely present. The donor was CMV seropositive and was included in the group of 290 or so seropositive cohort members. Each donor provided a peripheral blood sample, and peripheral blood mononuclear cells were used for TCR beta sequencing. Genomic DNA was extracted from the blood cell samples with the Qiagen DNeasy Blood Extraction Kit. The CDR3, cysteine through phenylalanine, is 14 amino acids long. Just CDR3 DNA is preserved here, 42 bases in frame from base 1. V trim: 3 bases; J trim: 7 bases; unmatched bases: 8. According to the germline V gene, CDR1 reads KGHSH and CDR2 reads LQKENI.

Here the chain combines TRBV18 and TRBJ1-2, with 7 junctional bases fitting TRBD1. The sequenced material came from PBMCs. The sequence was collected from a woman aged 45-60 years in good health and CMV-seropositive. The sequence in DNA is TGTGCCAGCTCACCGACAGGGTACGATGCTGGCTACACCTTC. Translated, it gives CASSPTGYDAGYTF.